The 2 T cell receptor beta chains listed next were all sequenced from one sample in a study of T cell responses to AZD1222 COVID-19 vaccine (dated by TCRdb to the early 2020s). This specimen's time point label, interpreted: baseline before first vaccination. The library was generated by the immunoSEQ multiplex PCR assay. TCRdb holds this immuneACCESS table with in-frame rearrangements only. Some clones are missing; in checked studies, unresolved V genes explain under half, and the rest has no known cause. Across this sample there are approximately 91,000 clones, with 88% seen only once. The top ten hold about 14% of the sample. The sequences come from peripheral blood, collected on day 0 of AZD1222 vaccination. These receptors came from an adult in good health.

The V call is TRBV11-2, the J call TRBJ2-1; 9 bases agree with TRBD2. CDR3 size: 17 residues. The V gene's germline CDR1 is SGHAT and CDR2 FQNNGV. V was clipped by 0 bases and J by 8 bases; unmatched bases: 11. The CDR3, as DNA: TGTGCCAGCAGCTTAGATAGAGGGACTAGCTACCCTCATGAGCAGTTCTTC. Protein sequence: CASSLDRGTSYPHEQFF.

The chain joins TRBV7-2 to TRBJ2-3; tentative D call: TRBD1 (5 bases). The CDR3 extends over 15 amino acids. Germline V gene sequence: CDR1 SGHTA, CDR2 FQGNSA. V lost 5 bases and J lost 4, with 16 bases in between. Here the CDR3 DNA reads TGTGCCAGCAGCGCCCGCCTCAGGGTCGCAGATACGCAGTATTTT. It yields the protein CASSARLRVADTQYF.